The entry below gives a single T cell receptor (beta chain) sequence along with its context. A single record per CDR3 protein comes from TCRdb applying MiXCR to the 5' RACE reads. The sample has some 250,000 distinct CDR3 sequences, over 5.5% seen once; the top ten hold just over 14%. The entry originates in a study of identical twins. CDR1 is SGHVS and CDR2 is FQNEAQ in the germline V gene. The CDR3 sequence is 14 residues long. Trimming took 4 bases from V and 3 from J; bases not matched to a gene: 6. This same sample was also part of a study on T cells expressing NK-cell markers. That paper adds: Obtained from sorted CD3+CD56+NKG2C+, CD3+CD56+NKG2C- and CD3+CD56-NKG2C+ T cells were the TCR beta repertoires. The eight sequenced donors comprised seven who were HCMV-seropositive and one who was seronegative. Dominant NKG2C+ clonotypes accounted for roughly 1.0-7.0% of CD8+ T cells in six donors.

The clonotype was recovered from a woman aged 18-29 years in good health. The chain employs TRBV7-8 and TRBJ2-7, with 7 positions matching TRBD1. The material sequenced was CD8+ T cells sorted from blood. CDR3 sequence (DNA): TGTGCCAGCAGCTCAAGGGGGCTCAACTACGAGCAGTACTTC. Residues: CASSSRGLNYEQYF.